This passage covers 2 T cell receptor beta chains from one sample sequenced in a study of STAT3 mutations in large granular lymphocyte leukemia. General study findings and limits: In T-cell large granular lymphocyte leukemia, about half of patients showed multiple immunodominant subclonotypes.

Only in-frame clones appear in the TCRdb table, and some are missing; sequencing was by immunoSEQ multiplex PCR. The sample consists of around 7,800 clones, 91% of them appearing once. Antigens of these TCRs are unknown. The source material was peripheral blood mononuclear cells. The receptor set was obtained from a man aged 45-60 years with T-cell large granular lymphocyte leukemia. Some clones in this sample may be carry-over from other donors' samples.

This clone occurred once. The chain recombines TRBV6-6 with TRBJ2-7; D not resolved. The CDR3 extends over 11 amino acids. The V end was cut by 0 bases, the J end by 6 bases, with 3 bases between. Germline V CDR1 and CDR2: MNHNY, SVGAGI (reference sequence). The CDR3 spells CASSYSGEQYF. The CDR3 region has the DNA TGTGCCAGCAGTTACTCCGGCGAGCAGTACTTC.

The sample holds one count of this clone. The CDR3 loop reads CASSLGRLSDGYTF. The CDR3 bases are TGCGCCAGCAGCTTGGGACGTCTGTCGGATGGCTACACCTTC. The chain links TRBV5-1 to TRBJ1-2, with D uncertain. Between the trimmed V and J ends, which lost 0 bases and 6 bases, there was a span of 12 bases. Germline V gene lookup returns CDR1 SGHRS and CDR2 YFSETQ. The CDR3 length is 14 residues.